A selection of T cell receptor beta chains follows, all from one sample in a study of blood T cell repertoires in COVID-19. The data were produced by immunoSEQ multiplex PCR, yet TCRdb's version contains in-frame clones alone and is incomplete. The sample includes around 260,000 clones, 80% to 90% of them seen just once. Material: peripheral blood. These receptors came from a woman between 45 and 60 years old with acute or convalescent COVID-19. Both conserved end residues are trimmed from each CDR3. Rows give clone size only sometimes, using once, few, many, or a class for an expanded clone.

j_call,clone_size,v_call,cdr3_aa
TRBJ1-2,-,TRBV5-1,ASSLEVRGAGYT
TRBJ2-7,-,TRBV9,ASSVGVQTGIYYEQY
TRBJ1-2,-,TRBV28,ASSTGVGYT
TRBJ2-6,-,TRBV27,ASSLSGANVLT
TRBJ2-3,-,TRBV5-1,ASGYLADQDTQY
TRBJ1-4,-,TRBV3-1/TRBV3-2,ASSQVQGWTNEKLF
TRBJ1-5,few,TRBV2,ASSDRERNQPQH
TRBJ1-2,-,TRBV5-6,ASSSLNRGLQGYT
TRBJ2-7,-,TRBV27,ASRLLADSYEQY
TRBJ2-7,-,TRBV11-2,ASSLGTSGIHEQY
TRBJ2-3,once,TRBV27,ASRGLAGTDTQY
TRBJ2-1,-,TRBV27,ASSPTSGRGLSYNEQF
TRBJ1-4,-,TRBV24-1,ATSDSGGGEKLF
TRBJ1-5,-,TRBV24-1,ATSSGASNQPQH
TRBJ1-5,few,TRBV28,ASTPTDPYSNQPQH
TRBJ1-2,-,TRBV7-2,ASSLESTGGPYGYT
TRBJ2-3,-,TRBV28,ASSSPSMASGSDTDTQY
TRBJ2-1,-,TRBV28,ASSSVGFTGGAYNEQF
TRBJ2-5,-,TRBV7-2,ASSLSRLAGGGKETQY
TRBJ1-2,-,TRBV30,AWSVMLGQGPGYT
TRBJ2-3,-,TRBV7-2,ATAAGDTQY
TRBJ1-1,-,TRBV11-2,ASSLGGGLTEAF
TRBJ1-6,-,TRBV7-6,ASSLVAQGGNSPLH
TRBJ2-7,-,TRBV27,ASSSRTVYEQY
TRBJ1-1,-,TRBV5-1,ASSLAGDTEAF
TRBJ2-7,-,TRBV20-1,SASRTGTSDYEQY